This is a list of T cell receptor beta chains from one sample in a study of cytomegalovirus exposure and HLA in healthy donors. Sequencing was performed with immunoSEQ multiplex PCR; in TCRdb, only in-frame clones are kept and a portion is missing. The data hold almost 65,000 clones, with 75% to 90% observed a single time. Source material: PBMCs. Receptor source: a woman aged 18-29 years in good health and CMV-seronegative. CDR3s include the opening cysteine and the closing phenylalanine or tryptophan. The order of the fields is J gene, clone size, D gene, V gene, CDR3 DNA, CDR3 protein. The D gene is left open where the match is weak. The size entry is marked missing in some rows and otherwise reads once, few, many or a size class.

>TRBJ2-3|NA|TRBD2|TRBV15
TGTGCCACCAGCAGAGATACGCTAGCGGGGGGGACAGATACGCAGTATTTT
CATSRDTLAGGTDTQYF
>TRBJ2-3|NA|TRBD2|TRBV4-2
TGTGCCAGCAGCCAGATTAGCGGGGGCCTCAAGAGCACAGATACGCAGTATTTT
CASSQISGGLKSTDTQYF
>TRBJ2-7|NA|NA|TRBV28
TGTGCCAGCAATACTGGGGTAGCGGTGTTGGACTTC
CASNTGVAVLDF
>TRBJ2-1|NA|NA|TRBV27
TGTGCCAGCAGTCGCCAAACTTCTTACACGGGGCAGTTCTTC
CASSRQTSYTGQFF
>TRBJ2-1|NA|TRBD2|TRBV4-1
TGCGCCAGCAGCCAAGTCGATCGACTAGCGGGATTCAATGAGCAGTTCTTC
CASSQVDRLAGFNEQFF
>TRBJ2-3|NA|TRBD2|TRBV30
TGTGCCTGGAGACGGGGGGGCCCGGCCGCGCAGTATTTT
CAWRRGGPAAQYF
>TRBJ2-3|NA|TRBD1|TRBV2
TGTGCCAGCAGCGAGACAGGGGCCTATACAGATACGCAGTATTTT
CASSETGAYTDTQYF
>TRBJ2-3|NA|TRBD2|TRBV7-9
TGTGCCAGCAGTCGGAGCGGGGGGGCCTCAGATACGCAGTATTTT
CASSRSGGASDTQYF
>TRBJ1-4|NA|TRBD1|TRBV7-6
TGTGCCAGCAGCTTAGTCAGGGGGCGAAGGGAAAAACTGTTTTTT
CASSLVRGRREKLFF
>TRBJ2-3|NA|TRBD2|TRBV9
TGTGCCAGCACTAGCGGGGGGGCTACAGATACGCAGTATTTT
CASTSGGATDTQYF
>TRBJ2-7|once|NA|TRBV20-1
TGCAGTGCTGTATCATCGTCCGGGTTGTACTTC
CSAVSSSGLYF
>TRBJ1-2|NA|TRBD1|TRBV6-1
TGTGCCAGCAGTGCCGGGACAGGGGGCGAGGGTGGCTACACCTTC
CASSAGTGGEGGYTF
>TRBJ2-2|NA|TRBD1|TRBV7-3
TGTGCCAGCAGCTTAGGGACAGTCGGGGAGCTGTTTTTT
CASSLGTVGELFF
>TRBJ2-5|few|NA|TRBV7-9
TGTGCCAGCAGCCAACAGAAGACCCAGTACTTC
CASSQQKTQYF
>TRBJ2-1|NA|TRBD2|TRBV28
TGTGCCAGCAGTTGGCTAGCGGAAGGATACAATGAGCAGTTCTTC
CASSWLAEGYNEQFF
>TRBJ1-1|once|NA|TRBV14
TGTGCCAGCAGCCGAACGGGGAACACTGAAGCTTTCTTT
CASSRTGNTEAFF
>TRBJ2-7|NA|TRBD1|TRBV4-3
TGCGCCAGCAGCCGAGGGGACAGGGCGTCCTACGAGCAGTACTTC
CASSRGDRASYEQYF
>TRBJ2-7|NA|NA|TRBV5-1
TGCGCCAGCAGCTTGGCCAGGGCAGACTACGAGCAGTACTTC
CASSLARADYEQYF
>TRBJ2-7|few|NA|TRBV5-1
TGCGCCAGCAGCTTGGGACAGAACCAGTACTTC
CASSLGQNQYF
>TRBJ2-7|NA|NA|TRBV7-2
TGTGCCAGCAGCTCGGCCCAGGACACCGGCTACGAGCAGTACTTC
CASSSAQDTGYEQYF
>TRBJ2-7|few|TRBD2|TRBV4-1
TGCGCCAGCAGCCAAGAGCCAGTAGCGGGAGGAAGGGAGCAGTACTTC
CASSQEPVAGGREQYF
>TRBJ2-5|NA|TRBD1|TRBV7-6
TGTGCCAGCAGCTCGTTCGCCGGACAGGGGGGGAGAGAGACCCAGTACTTC
CASSSFAGQGGRETQYF
>TRBJ1-1|NA|NA|TRBV6-1
TGTGCCAGCAGTCAAACAACACACGTTACAGTTCTTCGTTTCTTT
CASSQTTHVTVLRFF
>TRBJ2-7|NA|NA|TRBV14
TGTGCCAGCAGCCTAGATTTTAGTGCCGAGCAGTACTTC
CASSLDFSAEQYF
>TRBJ2-7|once|NA|TRBV5-6
TGTGCCAGCAGCTTGGCTGGGAGCGAGCAGTACTTC
CASSLAGSEQYF
>TRBJ2-1|NA|TRBD2|TRBV19
TGTGCCAGTAGTATACGGGCTAGCGGTTGGGAGGATGAGCAGTTCTTC
CASSIRASGWEDEQFF
>TRBJ2-7|NA|NA|TRBV29-1
TGCAGCGTTCAACCCTGGGGCCAAGGGGCCCGCTACGAGCAGTACTTC
CSVQPWGQGARYEQYF
>TRBJ2-1|few|NA|TRBV6-4
TGTGCCAGCAGTGAATATACTGCTCCCCCCTACAATGAGCAGTTCTTC
CASSEYTAPPYNEQFF
>TRBJ2-3|NA|NA|TRBV2
TGTGCCAGCAGTGAAGCGGTTCTCAGCGGCACAGATACGCAGTATTTT
CASSEAVLSGTDTQYF
>TRBJ1-1|NA|NA|TRBV30
TGTGCCTGGAGTGTTGGGAGCACTGAAGCTTTCTTT
CAWSVGSTEAFF
>TRBJ2-1|NA|TRBD2|TRBV19
TGTGCCTCAGCGGGAGGGGGTCTCTTC
CASAGGGLF
>TRBJ2-2|once|NA|TRBV19
TGTGCCAGTAGTCGCCAGGTCATCGCGAACACCGGGGAGCTGTTTTTT
CASSRQVIANTGELFF
>TRBJ2-3|NA|NA|TRBV9
TGTGCCAGCAGCGTAGTGGCTAGCACAGATACGCAGTATTTT
CASSVVASTDTQYF
>TRBJ2-1|NA|TRBD2|TRBV5-1
TGCGCCAGCAGCATGCGGACTAGCGGGAGGGGGGGTGAGCAGTTCTTC
CASSMRTSGRGGEQFF
>TRBJ2-1|few|NA|TRBV5-1
TGCGCCAGCATGGCTCTTGGGGGGATTCTTGAGCAGTTCTTC
CASMALGGILEQFF
>TRBJ1-1|NA|TRBD1|TRBV7-6
TGTGCCAGCAGCCTAGGGACAGAGAAGGAAGCTTTCTTT
CASSLGTEKEAFF
>TRBJ2-5|NA|TRBD2|TRBV5-1
TGCGCCAGCAGCACAGGACGGGCGGGGGTAGAGACCCAGTACTTC
CASSTGRAGVETQYF
>TRBJ1-6|NA|TRBD1|TRBV27
TGTGCCAGCAGTTCGAACAGGGGAGGTATTTCACCCCTCCACTTT
CASSSNRGGISPLHF
>TRBJ2-2|NA|TRBD2|TRBV18
TGTGCCAGCTCACTAGGACTAGCGGGGGCCCCGAACACCGGGGAGCTGTTTTTT
CASSLGLAGAPNTGELFF
>TRBJ1-3|NA|NA|TRBV7-2
TGTGCCAGCAGCTTAGCCAGGGGAAATGGAAACACCATATATTTT
CASSLARGNGNTIYF
>TRBJ2-1|NA|TRBD2|TRBV7-9
TGTGCCAGCAGCTTAGGCGGGGGGGCGTACAATGAGCAGTTCTTC
CASSLGGGAYNEQFF
>TRBJ1-4|NA|NA|TRBV5-1
TGCGCCAGCATGGCGGGGGTTACTAATGAAAAACTGTTTTTT
CASMAGVTNEKLFF
>TRBJ1-1|NA|NA|TRBV9
TGTGCCAGCAGCGCCGCAGGGGTTGCCACTGAAGCTTTCTTT
CASSAAGVATEAFF
>TRBJ1-2|NA|NA|TRBV7-8
TGTGCCAGCAGCACCAGGACACCTGTGGTATCCTTCTATGGCTACACCTTC
CASSTRTPVVSFYGYTF
>TRBJ1-2|NA|NA|TRBV29-1
TGCAGCGTTCGATATACCGCCTTCGAGTCTGGCTACACCTTC
CSVRYTAFESGYTF
>TRBJ2-7|few|TRBD1|TRBV18
TGTGCCAGCTCGTTGACCGGGACAGGGTTCGACGAGCAGTACTTC
CASSLTGTGFDEQYF
>TRBJ2-2|NA|NA|TRBV19
TGTGCCAGTAGCATGGGCCATCTGAACACCGGGGAGCTGTTTTTT
CASSMGHLNTGELFF
>TRBJ2-7|NA|TRBD1|TRBV7-3
TGTGCCAGCGGCCCGGGACAGGGTCAAGAGCAGTACTTC
CASGPGQGQEQYF
>TRBJ2-1|NA|TRBD2|TRBV19
TGTGCCAGTAGTACCGGACTAGCGGGGAACAATGAGCAGTTCTTC
CASSTGLAGNNEQFF
>TRBJ2-5|NA|TRBD1|TRBV11-2
TGTGCCAGCAGCCTGGGGACAGGGGGCGTAGAGACCCAGTACTTC
CASSLGTGGVETQYF
>TRBJ1-4|NA|TRBD1|TRBV7-9
TGTGCCAGCGGGACAGGGGAATCAATTAATGAAAAACTGTTTTTT
CASGTGESINEKLFF